Below, one TCR beta chain is given with its context. A read error may be the cause here, since a much bigger clone is one base away. V dropped 5 bases and J dropped 2 bases, with 2 bases sitting between them. The CDR3 covers 11 residues. Germline V gene data show CDR1 as ENHRY and CDR2 as SYGVKD. TCRdb independently ran MiXCR on the RT-PCR reads; one entry per CDR3 protein. The data contain hundreds of thousands of distinct CDR3 sequences, 12% to 15% of them singletons. The rearrangement links TRBV10-3 to TRBJ2-3; D ambiguous. This sequence originates from a female donor in good health, serving as a healthy control. The source material was memory CD4+ T cells from blood. Here the CDR3 DNA reads TGTGCCATCAGTTACACAGATACGCAGTATTTT. Protein: CAISYTDTQYF.